This TCR beta chain emerged from a study of T cell repertoires in cytomegalovirus infection. Study summary: TCR beta signatures that were public indicated CMV infection and matching HLA type.

Study findings and constraints: Ex vivo responses were dominated by HLA-C-restricted CMV-specific TCR beta clonotypes. Frequencies of public TCR beta families were cumulated, and this identified carriers of CMV plus the relevant HLA.

Turning to this clonotype: Its antigen remains unknown. A much larger clonotype is one base distant, so this may be a read error.

One entry per CDR3 protein results from TCRdb running MiXCR on the reads. The data show some 440,000 distinct CDR3 sequences, 25% to 40% seen once. The CDR3 spans 14 residues. Germline V gives CDR1 ENHRY, CDR2 SYGVKD. The chain is built from TRBV10-3 and TRBJ1-1; 7 bases align to TRBD1. What was sequenced was PBMCs. This TCR was sampled from a human donor in good health (CMV status not recorded). Some clones in this sample may be carry-over from other donors' samples. The CDR3 DNA is TGTGCCATCAGCACCGGGACAGCGAACACTGAAGCTCTCTTT. This sequence encodes CAISTGTANTEALF.